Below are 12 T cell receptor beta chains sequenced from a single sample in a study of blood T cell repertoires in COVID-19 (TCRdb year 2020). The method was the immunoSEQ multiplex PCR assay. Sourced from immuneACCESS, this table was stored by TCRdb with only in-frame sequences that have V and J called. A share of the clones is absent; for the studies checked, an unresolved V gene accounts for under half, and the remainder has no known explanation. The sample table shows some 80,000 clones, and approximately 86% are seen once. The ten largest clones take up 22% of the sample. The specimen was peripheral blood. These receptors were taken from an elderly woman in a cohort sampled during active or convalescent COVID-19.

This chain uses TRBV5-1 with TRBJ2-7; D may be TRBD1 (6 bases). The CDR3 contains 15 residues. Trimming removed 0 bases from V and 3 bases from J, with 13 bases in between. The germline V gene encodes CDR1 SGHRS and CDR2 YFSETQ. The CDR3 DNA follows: TGCGCCAGCAGCTTGGAACAGGGTGGGGTCTACGAGCAGTACTTC. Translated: CASSLEQGGVYEQYF.

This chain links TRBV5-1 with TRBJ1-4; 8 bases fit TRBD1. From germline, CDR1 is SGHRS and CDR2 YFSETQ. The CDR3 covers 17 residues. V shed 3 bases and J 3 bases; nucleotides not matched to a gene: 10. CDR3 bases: TGCGCCAGCAGCTCGCGCTCCAGGGGGCTGGCTAATGAAAAACTGTTTTTT. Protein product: CASSSRSRGLANEKLFF.

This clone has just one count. CDR3 sequence: CASSQVQGWNYGYTF. The DNA of the CDR3 is TGTGCCAGCAGCCAAGTTCAGGGGTGGAACTATGGCTACACCTTC. The chain recombines TRBV14 with TRBJ1-2; D possibly corresponds to TRBD1 (6 bases). The CDR3 is made up of 15 amino acids. Trimming shortened V by 1 base and J by 2 bases, and 11 bases separated the two germline ends. Germline V gene data show CDR1 as SGHDN and CDR2 as FVKESK.

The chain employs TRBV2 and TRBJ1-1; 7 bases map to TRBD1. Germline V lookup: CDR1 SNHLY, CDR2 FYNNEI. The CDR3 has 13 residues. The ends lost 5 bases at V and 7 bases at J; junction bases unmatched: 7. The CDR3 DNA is TGTGCCAGCAGTTACAAACAGGGGAGTGAAGCTTTCTTT. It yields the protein CASSYKQGSEAFF.

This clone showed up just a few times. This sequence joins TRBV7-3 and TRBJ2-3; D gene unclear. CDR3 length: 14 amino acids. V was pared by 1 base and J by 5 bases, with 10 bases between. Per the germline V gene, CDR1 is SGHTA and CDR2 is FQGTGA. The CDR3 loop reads CASSLIRFGDTQYF. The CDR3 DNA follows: TGTGCCAGCAGCTTAATTCGTTTCGGAGATACGCAGTATTTT.

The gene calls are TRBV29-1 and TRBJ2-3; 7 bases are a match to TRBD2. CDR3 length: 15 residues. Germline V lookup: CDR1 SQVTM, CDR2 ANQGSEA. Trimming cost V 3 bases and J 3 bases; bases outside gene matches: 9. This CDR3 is CSVDEPGGRTDTQYF. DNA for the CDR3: TGCAGCGTTGACGAACCGGGAGGAAGGACAGATACGCAGTATTTT.

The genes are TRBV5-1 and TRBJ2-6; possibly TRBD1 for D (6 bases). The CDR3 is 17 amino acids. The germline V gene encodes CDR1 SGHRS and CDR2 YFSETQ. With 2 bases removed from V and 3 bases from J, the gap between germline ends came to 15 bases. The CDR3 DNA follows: TGCGCCAGCAGCTTCGCCAGGGGAGAAGGTGGGGCCAACGTCCTGACTTTC. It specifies CASSFARGEGGANVLTF.

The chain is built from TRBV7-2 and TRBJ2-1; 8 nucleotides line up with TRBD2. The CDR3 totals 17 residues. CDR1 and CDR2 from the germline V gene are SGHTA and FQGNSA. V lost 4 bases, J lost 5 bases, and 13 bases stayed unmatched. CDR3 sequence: CASSYLSLRLAHNEQFF. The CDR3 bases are TGTGCCAGCAGCTACCTTAGCTTACGACTAGCGCACAATGAGCAGTTCTTC.

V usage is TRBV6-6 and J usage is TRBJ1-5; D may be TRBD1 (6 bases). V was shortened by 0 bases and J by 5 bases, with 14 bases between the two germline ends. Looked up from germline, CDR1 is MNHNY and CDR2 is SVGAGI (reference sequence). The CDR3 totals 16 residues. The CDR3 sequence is CASSYSGRGRDQPQHF. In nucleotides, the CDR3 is TGTGCCAGCAGTTACTCAGGCAGGGGAAGGGATCAGCCCCAGCATTTT.

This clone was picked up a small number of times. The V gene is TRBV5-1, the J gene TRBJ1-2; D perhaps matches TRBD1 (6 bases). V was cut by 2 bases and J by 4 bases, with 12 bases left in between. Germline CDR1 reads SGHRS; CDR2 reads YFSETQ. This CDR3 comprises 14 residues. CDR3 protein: CASSFSGVSYGYTF. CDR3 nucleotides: TGCGCCAGCAGCTTTTCAGGGGTGTCCTATGGCTACACCTTC.

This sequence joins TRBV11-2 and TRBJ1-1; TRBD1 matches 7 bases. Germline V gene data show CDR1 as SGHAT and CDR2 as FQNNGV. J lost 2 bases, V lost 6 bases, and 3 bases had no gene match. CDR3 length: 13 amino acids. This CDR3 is CASRRQGNTEAFF. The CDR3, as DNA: TGTGCCAGCAGGCGACAGGGTAACACTGAAGCTTTCTTT.

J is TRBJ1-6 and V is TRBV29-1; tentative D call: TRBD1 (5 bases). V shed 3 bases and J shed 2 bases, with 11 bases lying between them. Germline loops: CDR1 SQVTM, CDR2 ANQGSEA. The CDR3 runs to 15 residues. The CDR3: CSVDPGSPYNSPLHF. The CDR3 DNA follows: TGCAGCGTTGACCCAGGGTCTCCCTATAATTCACCCCTCCACTTT.